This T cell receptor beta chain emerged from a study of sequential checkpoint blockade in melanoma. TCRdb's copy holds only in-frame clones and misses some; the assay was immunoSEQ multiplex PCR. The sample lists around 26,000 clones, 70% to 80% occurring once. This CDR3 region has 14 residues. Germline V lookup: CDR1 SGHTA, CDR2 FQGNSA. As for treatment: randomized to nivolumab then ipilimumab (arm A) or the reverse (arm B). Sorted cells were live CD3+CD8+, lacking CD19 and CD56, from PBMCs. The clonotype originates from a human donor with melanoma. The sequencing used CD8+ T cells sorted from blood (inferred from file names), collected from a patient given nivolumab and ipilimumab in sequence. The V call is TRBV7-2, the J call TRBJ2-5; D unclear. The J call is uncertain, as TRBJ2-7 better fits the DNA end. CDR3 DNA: TGTGCCAGCAGCTTAGGAGCGTCTGCCGACGAGCAGTACTTC. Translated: CASSLGASADEQYF.